This is a list of T cell receptor beta chains from one sample in a study of vaccination effects on CD4 cells after COVID-19. Measured with immunoSEQ multiplex PCR; TCRdb has only the in-frame clones, and not every one. The table lists 40,000 to 50,000 clones, around 75% of them singletons, with under 30% in the top ten. Their antigens are not known. This specimen was CD4+ T cells from PBMCs cultured with a peptide pool, taken before COVID-19 vaccination. These receptors all come from a human donor who had a prior SARS-CoV-2 infection. CDR3s include the opening cysteine and the closing phenylalanine or tryptophan. D genes are given only for firm matches. Clone size is stated in some rows and not others, as once, few, many or a class when expanded.

cdr3_nt,cdr3_aa,j_call,v_call,cdr3_length,clone_size,d_call
TGTGCTAGCAGCTTAGACGGACCCGGGGAGCTGTTTTTT,CASSLDGPGELFF,TRBJ2-2,TRBV7-7,13,-,-
TGTGCCAGCAGTGAAGAGGGTGGGGTGGAGAGCGAGCAGTACTTC,CASSEEGGVESEQYF,TRBJ2-7,TRBV2,15,-,-
TGTGCCATCAGTGAGCTCGAGGGCACGAACACTGAAGCTTTCTTT,CAISELEGTNTEAFF,TRBJ1-1,TRBV10-3,15,few,-
TGTGCCATACGGACAGGACCCAACACTGAAGCTTTCTTT,CAIRTGPNTEAFF,TRBJ1-1,TRBV7-2,13,-,TRBD1
TGTGCCAGCAGCTTGCAGGGAAACACTGAAGCTTTCTTT,CASSLQGNTEAFF,TRBJ1-1,TRBV7-9,13,few,-
TGTGCCAGCAGCCCGCGCGTGACGGCGGGGCTCTACACAGATACGCAGTATTTT,CASSPRVTAGLYTDTQYF,TRBJ2-3,TRBV4-2,18,-,-
TGCGCCAGCAGCCGTGGGCAGGGGGCTTGGAATGAGCAGTTCTTC,CASSRGQGAWNEQFF,TRBJ2-1,TRBV4-1,15,few,TRBD1
TGCGCCAGCAGCTTGGCGGGGGCTGAAGGCTACACCTTC,CASSLAGAEGYTF,TRBJ1-2,TRBV5-1,13,-,-
TGTGCCAGCAGCTGGCCAGGGTTGGGTAACCTCCACTTT,CASSWPGLGNLHF,TRBJ1-6,TRBV5-6,13,-,-
TGTGCCAGCAGACGCGACCGGGGCCAAGAGACCCAGTACTTC,CASRRDRGQETQYF,TRBJ2-5,TRBV7-2,14,-,-
TGTGCCAGCAGCAAACGGGACGTCCCCTCCTACGAGCAGTACTTC,CASSKRDVPSYEQYF,TRBJ2-7,TRBV21-1,15,-,-
TGTGCCAGCGGCCTCCGAGAGCAGTACTTC,CASGLREQYF,TRBJ2-7,TRBV5-5,10,-,-
TGTGCTAGTGGTTTGGGTCCCACTAGCGGAGGAACCCATGAGCAGTTCTTC,CASGLGPTSGGTHEQFF,TRBJ2-1,TRBV12-5,17,-,TRBD2
TGTGCCAGCAGTTCTGACAGGTTTAACACTGAAGCTTTCTTT,CASSSDRFNTEAFF,TRBJ1-1,TRBV6-6,14,few,-
TGCAGTGCTAGCCTTACTGAGGACAGGTACTTC,CSASLTEDRYF,TRBJ2-4,TRBV20-1,11,-,-
TGCGCCAGCAGCTTGGGTCTAGCGCAAACCTACAATGAGCAGTTCTTC,CASSLGLAQTYNEQFF,TRBJ2-1,TRBV5-1,16,-,-
TGCGCCAGCAGCCATCAGGGGACACAACCCACAGATACGCAGTATTTT,CASSHQGTQPTDTQYF,TRBJ2-3,TRBV5-1,16,-,-